The present T cell receptor (beta chain) was sequenced within a study of blood T cell repertoires in COVID-19. About the research overall: Donors in the United States, Italy and Spain gave samples during acute or convalescent COVID-19. Nucleic acid was either cDNA or gDNA, and it came from T cells, B-cell-depleted T cells, or PBMCs.

Sequencing was performed with immunoSEQ multiplex PCR; in TCRdb, only in-frame clones are kept and a portion is missing. The data show some 93,000 clones, with approximately 86% seen just once and around 20% held by the top ten. This CDR3 is 17 amino acids long. CDR1 is MGHRA and CDR2 is YSYEKL in the germline V gene. V was cut by 2 bases and J by 6 bases, with 20 bases left in between. This clone was picked up one time. Source material: peripheral blood. The chain joins TRBV4-1 to TRBJ1-5; weak D call: TRBD1 (5 bases). This receptor was obtained from a woman of 80 years or more with acute or convalescent COVID-19. The CDR3 DNA reads as TGCGCCAGCAGCCAACAGGGAACCGGGCTTCCCAGTCAGCCCCAGCATTTT. It codes for CASSQQGTGLPSQPQHF.